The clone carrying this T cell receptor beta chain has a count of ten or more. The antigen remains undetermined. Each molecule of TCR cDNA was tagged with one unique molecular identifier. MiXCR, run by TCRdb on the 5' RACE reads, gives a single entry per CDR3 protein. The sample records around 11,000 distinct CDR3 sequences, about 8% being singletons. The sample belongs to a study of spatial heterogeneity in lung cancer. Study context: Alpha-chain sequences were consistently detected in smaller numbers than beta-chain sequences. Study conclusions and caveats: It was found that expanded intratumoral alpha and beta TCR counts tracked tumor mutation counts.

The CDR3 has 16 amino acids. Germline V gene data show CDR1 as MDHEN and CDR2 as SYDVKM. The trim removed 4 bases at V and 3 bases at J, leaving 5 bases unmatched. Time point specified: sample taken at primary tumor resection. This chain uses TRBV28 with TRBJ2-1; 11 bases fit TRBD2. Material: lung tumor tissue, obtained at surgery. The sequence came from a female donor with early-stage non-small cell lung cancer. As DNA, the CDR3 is TGTGCCAGCAGTTCCCCCGGGACTAGCGGCTACAATGAGCAGTTCTTC. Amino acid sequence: CASSSPGTSGYNEQFF.